These 18 T cell receptor beta chains came from one sample sequenced in a study of cytomegalovirus exposure and HLA in healthy donors. Measured with immunoSEQ multiplex PCR; TCRdb has only the in-frame clones, and not every one. The repertoire includes 150,000 to 250,000 clones, roughly 82% of them detected once, and around 15% sits in the top ten. The sequencing input was PBMCs. These receptors were collected from a woman under 40 in good health and CMV-seropositive.

The chain recombines TRBV2 with TRBJ1-4, with a weak D call TRBD1 (6 bases). The germline V gene encodes CDR1 SNHLY and CDR2 FYNNEI. Trimming stripped 6 bases from V and 3 bases from J, with 14 bases between. The CDR3 length is 15 residues. CDR3 sequence (DNA): TGTGCCAGCAGGAGACGGGGGGCGGCTAATGAAAAACTGTTTTTT. Amino acids: CASRRRGAANEKLFF.

The chain carries TRBV6-1 and TRBJ1-5; D is uncertain. V was trimmed by 2 bases and J by 1 base, leaving 6 bases between them. Per germline, CDR1 MNHNS and CDR2 SASEGT. The CDR3 has 14 residues. In DNA, the CDR3 is TGTGCCAGCAGTGAACACAAGAGCAATCAGCCCCAGCATTTT. It codes for CASSEHKSNQPQHF.

The chain joins TRBV7-8 to TRBJ1-5, with TRBD1 as a possible D gene (5 bases). Trimming shortened V by 2 bases and J by 0 bases, and 20 bases separated the two germline ends. Looked up from germline, CDR1 is SGHVS and CDR2 is FQNEAQ. CDR3 length: 19 amino acids. The CDR3 loop is CASSLRQGLEPYSNQPQHF. DNA for the CDR3: TGTGCCAGCAGCTTAAGGCAGGGCCTAGAACCTTATAGCAATCAGCCCCAGCATTTT.

This chain uses TRBV7-2 with TRBJ2-1; D remains unclear. The V gene lost 5 bases and the J gene lost 5 bases, with 10 bases spanning the gap. Germline assignment: CDR1 SGHTA and CDR2 FQGNSA. The CDR3 consists of 13 residues. The CDR3 coding sequence is TGTGCCAGCAGCCCCCTCCGGGACAATGAGCAGTTCTTC. Translating it yields CASSPLRDNEQFF.

The chain combines TRBV5-4 with TRBJ2-1; TRBD2 might be the D (6 bases). Germline CDR1 is SGHNT and CDR2 is YYREEE (reference sequence). Trimming pared 4 bases from V and 1 base from J, leaving 15 bases between. The CDR3 covers 16 residues. This CDR3 is CASSVGRAGSYNEQFF. CDR3 coding DNA: TGTGCCAGCAGCGTCGGCCGTGCGGGGTCCTACAATGAGCAGTTCTTC.

This clone has more than one count but fewer than ten. The rearrangement uses TRBV5-4 and TRBJ1-3; no definite D call. Trimming cost V 3 bases and J 2 bases, with 6 bases left between them. The length of the CDR3 is 13 residues. From germline, CDR1 is SGHNT and CDR2 YYREEE (reference sequence). CDR3 residues: CASSYPAGNTIYF. DNA of the CDR3: TGTGCCAGCAGCTATCCTGCTGGAAACACCATATATTTT.

The chain employs TRBV5-6 and TRBJ2-7, with D possibly being TRBD1 (6 bases). The CDR3 runs 14 residues. Trimming left V 0 bases short and J 3 bases short, with 10 bases between. The V gene's germline CDR1 is SGHDT and CDR2 YYEEEE. The CDR3 coding sequence is TGTGCCAGCAGCTTGGAGAGGGGGAACTACGAGCAGTACTTC. Its translation is CASSLERGNYEQYF.

The V gene is TRBV4-1, the J gene TRBJ2-3; TRBD1 might be the D (5 bases). The CDR3 covers 14 residues. Trimming cost V 1 base and J 1 base, with 6 bases left between them. CDR1 and CDR2 (germline): MGHRA, YSYEKL. CDR3 DNA: TGCGCCAGCAGCCAAGTAGGGGGCACAGATACGCAGTATTTT. Its protein product is CASSQVGGTDTQYF.

This chain joins TRBV27 and TRBJ2-1; no clear D. The V and J ends lost 3 bases and 3 bases respectively, with 12 bases between them. CDR1 and CDR2 from the germline V gene are MNHEY and SMNVEV (reference sequence). CDR3 size: 15 residues. CDR3 residues: CASSFLNSSYNEQFF. As DNA, the CDR3 is TGTGCCAGCAGTTTCCTTAATTCGAGCTACAATGAGCAGTTCTTC.

The chain recombines TRBV4-1 with TRBJ2-1; D is uncertain. This CDR3 is built from 16 residues. Trimming cost V 3 bases and J 0 bases, with 12 bases left between them. The V gene's germline CDR1 is MGHRA and CDR2 YSYEKL. CDR3 sequence (DNA): TGCGCCAGCAGCCACCCAGCAGGCACCTCCTACAATGAGCAGTTCTTC. This translates into CASSHPAGTSYNEQFF.

The chain has TRBV2 and TRBJ2-7; TRBD1 aligns across 7 bases. The CDR3 runs 12 residues. In germline, CDR1 is SNHLY, CDR2 FYNNEI. J lost 3 bases, V lost 7 bases, and 3 bases had no gene match. The CDR3 nucleotides read TGTGCCAGCACACAGGGGCTCTACGAGCAGTACTTC. Residues: CASTQGLYEQYF.

V is TRBV18 and J is TRBJ2-7; D not certain. CDR1 and CDR2 from the germline V gene are KGHSH and LQKENI. This CDR3 contains 15 residues. V was clipped by 3 bases and J by 2 bases, with 14 bases between them. CDR3 sequence reads: CASSPLPSNAYEQYF. DNA of the CDR3: TGTGCCAGCTCACCCCTACCCTCGAATGCCTACGAGCAGTACTTC.

The chain combines TRBV28 with TRBJ1-1; 8 bases line up with TRBD1. V lost 4 bases, J lost 6 bases, and 7 bases stayed unmatched. Germline V gene lookup returns CDR1 MDHEN and CDR2 SYDVKM. This CDR3 is built from 14 residues. The CDR3 region is CASSSGQGLAEAFF. As DNA, the CDR3 is TGTGCCAGCAGTTCCGGACAGGGTTTAGCTGAAGCTTTCTTT.

CDR3: CASSQTGQGALNTEAFF. In nucleotides, the CDR3 is TGTGCCAGCAGCCAGACAGGACAGGGGGCCCTGAACACTGAAGCTTTCTTT. This chain links TRBV5-4 with TRBJ1-1; 11 bases align to TRBD1. The CDR3 covers 17 residues. Germline V gives CDR1 SGHNT, CDR2 YYREEE (reference sequence). V gave up 4 bases and J gave up 0 bases; unmatched junction bases: 8.

This clone has a handful of counts. The chain carries TRBV19 and TRBJ2-2; 8 bases are shared with TRBD2. There are 15 residues in the CDR3. Per the germline V gene, CDR1 is LNHDA and CDR2 is SQIVND (reference sequence). The J segment lost 4 bases and the V segment lost 5 bases, leaving 6 bases of the junction unmatched. The CDR3 DNA reads as TGTGCCAGTAGTCCCCTCCGGGGGGGCACCGGGGAGCTGTTTTTT. Its protein is CASSPLRGGTGELFF.

This clone was picked up one time. The V and J genes are TRBV7-2 and TRBJ1-1; D gene unclear. CDR1 is SGHTA, CDR2 FQGNSA, per germline. The CDR3 runs 16 residues. Trimming took off 5 bases at V and 1 base at J, with 17 bases between the two ends. The CDR3 is CASSVGLPGSNTEAFF. The DNA for the CDR3 is TGTGCCAGCAGCGTAGGGTTGCCGGGGTCGAACACTGAAGCTTTCTTT.

This clone was counted only a few times. J is TRBJ2-2 and V is TRBV4-2; 8 positions agree with TRBD2. The ends lost 3 bases at V and 8 bases at J; junction bases unmatched: 11. Germline loops: CDR1 LGHNA, CDR2 YNFKEQ. This CDR3 has 16 residues. As DNA, the CDR3 is TGTGCCAGCAGCCAGCGCACTGGACTAGCCCCAGGGGAGCTGTTTTTT. Translating it yields CASSQRTGLAPGELFF.

The count of this clone is one. The chain couples TRBV6-1 to TRBJ2-7; 10 bases agree with TRBD2. Looked up from germline, CDR1 is MNHNS and CDR2 is SASEGT. The V segment lost 3 bases and the J segment 3 bases; nucleotides outside the gene matches: 5. The CDR3 is made up of 15 amino acids. CDR3 DNA sequence: TGTGCCAGCAGTGATGGTCTAGCGGGGGTCTACGAGCAGTACTTC. This encodes CASSDGLAGVYEQYF.